Below are 7 T cell receptor beta chains sequenced from a single sample in a study of shared clonotypes between healthy human individuals. The method was immunoSEQ multiplex PCR; TCRdb's version includes in-frame clones alone and lacks a portion of them. The sample lists approximately 1,000,000 clones, approximately 75% occurring once. Sequencing was performed on memory CD4+ T cells from PBMCs. Subset: CD45RA-negative fraction. The receptors come from a man younger than 35 in good health. Some clones in this sample may be carry-over from other donors' samples.

This clone was seen only once. The chain carries TRBV27 and TRBJ2-4, with unresolved D. Germline V lookup: CDR1 MNHEY, CDR2 SMNVEV (reference sequence). V was clipped by 3 bases and J by 1 base, with 7 bases between them. The CDR3 is 14 residues long. The CDR3 DNA reads as TGTGCCAGCAGTTTCCTCAGGGCCAAAAACATTCAGTACTTC. Amino acids: CASSFLRAKNIQYF.

This clone was counted between two and nine times. The rearrangement links TRBV30 to TRBJ1-5; D ambiguous. The germline V and J ends were trimmed by 0 bases and 3 bases, with 9 bases remaining between them. Germline-derived CDR1 and CDR2 are GTSNPN and SVGIG (reference sequence). The CDR3 runs to 14 residues. CDR3 amino acids: CAWSVLYDNQPQHF. The CDR3 nucleotides read TGTGCCTGGAGTGTACTTTATGACAATCAGCCCCAGCATTTT.

J is TRBJ1-2 and V is TRBV2; D call uncertain. The CDR3 loop spans 11 amino acids. Germline V lookup: CDR1 SNHLY, CDR2 FYNNEI. Deletions cut 3 bases from V and 4 bases from J, with 3 bases between. CDR3 in amino acids: CASSDAYGYTF. CDR3 DNA sequence: TGTGCCAGCAGTGACGCCTATGGCTACACCTTC. The entire variable domain, with the rest obtained from reference TRBV2 and TRBJ1-2, is as follows: EPEVTQTPSHQVTQMGQEVILRCVPISNHLYFYWYRQILGQKVEFLVSFYNNEISEKSEIFDDQFSVERPDGSNFTLKIRSTKLEDSAMYFCASSDAYGYTFGSGTRLTVV.

This clone was detected only a few times. The V call is TRBV7-9, the J call TRBJ2-2, with a possible D match to TRBD2 (6 bases). Trimming took off 5 bases at V and 7 bases at J, with 14 bases between the two ends. CDR1 and CDR2 (germline): SEHNR, FQNEAQ (reference sequence). The CDR3 spans 14 residues. As DNA, the CDR3 is TGTGCCAGCAGCCGGCAGGGAGGTGGCGGGGAGCTGTTTTTT. Translating it yields CASSRQGGGGELFF.

This rearrangement joins TRBV28 to TRBJ2-1; no definite D call. Germline V gives CDR1 MDHEN, CDR2 SYDVKM. Trimming cost V 5 bases and J 5 bases, with 4 bases left between them. This CDR3 has 11 residues. The chain's CDR3 is CASSANNEQFF. The CDR3 region has the DNA TGTGCCAGCAGTGCCAACAATGAGCAGTTCTTC.

This clone has just one count. V usage is TRBV11-3 and J usage is TRBJ2-2; D may be TRBD2 (5 bases). The CDR3 extends over 13 amino acids. CDR1 is SGHNT and CDR2 is YENEEA in the germline V gene. V was cut by 3 bases and J by 5 bases, with 7 bases left in between. CDR3 DNA: TGTGCCAGCAGCTTTCCGGGAACCGGGGAGCTGTTTTTT. Its protein is CASSFPGTGELFF. The entire variable domain, with the rest obtained from reference TRBV11-3 and TRBJ2-2, is as follows: EAGVVQSPRYKIIEKKQPVAFWCNPISGHNTLYWYLQNLGQGPELLIRYENEEAVDDSQLPKDRFSAERLKGVDSTLKIQPAELGDSAVYLCASSFPGTGELFFGEGSRLTVL.

The chain has TRBV7-2 and TRBJ2-1; D not certain. V lost 1 base, J lost 9 bases, and 4 bases lay in between. CDR3 length: 11 residues. Germline CDR1 reads SGHTA; CDR2 reads FQGNSA. DNA of the CDR3: TGTGCCAGCAGCTTAGGTGGTGAGCAGTTCTTC. It yields the protein CASSLGGEQFF.